These 10 T cell receptor beta chains were all obtained from the same sample, sequenced in a study of T cell responses to AZD1222 COVID-19 vaccine. Some clones are missing from TCRdb's copy, which holds only in-frame ones; the method was immunoSEQ multiplex PCR. The table lists 170,000 or so clones, approximately 90% of them singletons. Material: peripheral blood, obtained on day 0 of AZD1222 vaccination. The source is an adult in good health.

The chain carries TRBV6-6 and TRBJ2-3; tentatively, D is TRBD1 (7 bases). The CDR3 spans 14 residues. V lost 11 bases and J 1 base, leaving 16 bases between the germline ends. The germline gives CDR1 MNHNY, CDR2 SVGAGI (reference sequence). In DNA form, the CDR3 reads TGTGCCGGAACAGGGGAGGAGGGCACAGATACGCAGTATTTT. Amino acids: CAGTGEEGTDTQYF.

V usage is TRBV3-1 (or the pseudogene TRBV3-2) and J usage is TRBJ1-6, with TRBD1 matching over 9 bases. In germline, CDR1 is LGHDT, CDR2 YNNKEL (reference sequence). V was pared by 1 base and J by 6 bases, with 1 base of the junction left unmatched. The CDR3 sequence is 15 residues long. The DNA for the CDR3 is TGTGCCAGCAGCCAAGGACAGGGGGGTAATTCACCCCTCCACTTT. Its translation is CASSQGQGGNSPLHF.

The chain has TRBV4-3 and TRBJ2-4; D could derive from TRBD1 or TRBD2 (5 bases each). The germline gives CDR1 LGHNA, CDR2 YSLEER. The germline V and J ends were trimmed by 3 bases and 6 bases, with 9 bases remaining between them. The CDR3 extends over 13 amino acids. The CDR3 region has the DNA TGCGCCAGCAGCCAGCAGGGAGCAAACATTCAGTACTTC. It encodes CASSQQGANIQYF.

This sequence joins TRBV5-4 and TRBJ2-1, with 7 bases aligning to TRBD1. J was trimmed by 6 bases and V by 4 bases; bases with no gene match: 13. CDR3 length: 16 amino acids. CDR1 is SGHNT and CDR2 is YYREEE in the germline V gene (reference sequence). CDR3 amino acids: CASSPPTGMVANEQFF. CDR3 bases: TGTGCCAGCAGCCCACCGACAGGGATGGTTGCCAATGAGCAGTTCTTC.

The chain combines TRBV30 with TRBJ1-1; D possibly corresponds to TRBD1 (6 bases). Trimming stripped 4 bases from V and 10 bases from J, with 16 bases between. This CDR3 spans 12 amino acids. The germline V gene has CDR1 GTSNPN and CDR2 SVGIG (reference sequence). CDR3 nucleotide sequence: TGTGCCTGGACCCCGGGGGGGGCAGGAGCTTTCTTT. It encodes CAWTPGGAGAFF.

The rearrangement joins TRBV15 to TRBJ2-5; 12 bases are a match to TRBD2. Germline loops: CDR1 LNHNV, CDR2 YYDKDF (reference sequence). V lost 0 bases and J lost 5; bases outside the gene matches: 4. The CDR3 is made up of 16 amino acids. Written as DNA, the CDR3 is TGTGCCACCAGCAGAGAACTAGCGGGGGGATGGGAGACCCAGTACTTC. Its translation: CATSRELAGGWETQYF.

Written as DNA, the CDR3 is TGCGCCAGCAGCTTTGGGACTAGCATCTATGAGCAGTTCTTC. Translated: CASSFGTSIYEQFF. The chain links TRBV5-1 to TRBJ2-1; 9 bases match TRBD2. CDR1 SGHRS and CDR2 YFSETQ come from the germline V gene. J lost 8 bases, V lost 2 bases, and 5 bases had no gene match. The length of the CDR3 is 14 residues.

The chain joins TRBV18 to TRBJ1-1; 7 bases map to TRBD1. The CDR3 covers 14 residues. Germline V CDR1 and CDR2: KGHSH, LQKENI. Germline trimming cut 1 base from V and 4 bases from J; bases unmatched to any gene: 3. CDR3 DNA: TGTGCCAGCTCACCACTGGCAGGGGGCACTGAAGCTTTCTTT. This gives the protein CASSPLAGGTEAFF.

This chain joins TRBV6-2 or TRBV6-3 and TRBJ1-2; D uncertain. Germline CDR1 MNHEY, CDR2 SVGEGT. CDR3 length: 11 residues. Trimming removed 5 bases at V and 4 bases at J, with 5 bases between. The CDR3 loop reads CASSESYGYTF. CDR3 in DNA: TGTGCCAGCAGTGAGAGCTATGGCTACACCTTC.

This clone was detected only a few times. The CDR3 DNA sequence: TGTGCCAGCAGCTTCTCCATCCCCCCCCTTTGGCAGGGCGGTAACTATGGCTACACCTTC. This encodes CASSFSIPPLWQGGNYGYTF. This chain uses TRBV13 with TRBJ1-2; tentative D call: TRBD1 (5 bases). Germline V CDR1 and CDR2: PRHDT, FYEKMQ (reference sequence). The CDR3 runs 20 residues. Between the trimmed V and J ends, which lost 3 bases and 1 base, there was a span of 27 bases.